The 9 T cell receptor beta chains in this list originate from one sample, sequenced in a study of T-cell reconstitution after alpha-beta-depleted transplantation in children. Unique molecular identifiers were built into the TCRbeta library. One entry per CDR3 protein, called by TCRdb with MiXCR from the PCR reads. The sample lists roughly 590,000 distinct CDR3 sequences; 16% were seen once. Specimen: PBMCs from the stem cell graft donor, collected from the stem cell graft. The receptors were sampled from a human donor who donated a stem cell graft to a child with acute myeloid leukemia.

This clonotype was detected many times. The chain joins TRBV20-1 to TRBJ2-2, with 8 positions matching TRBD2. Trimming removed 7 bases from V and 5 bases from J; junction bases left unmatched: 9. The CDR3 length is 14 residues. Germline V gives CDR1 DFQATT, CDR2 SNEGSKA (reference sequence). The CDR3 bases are TGCAGTGTTCCCCGGACTAGCAATACCGGGGAGCTGTTTTTT. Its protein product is CSVPRTSNTGELFF.

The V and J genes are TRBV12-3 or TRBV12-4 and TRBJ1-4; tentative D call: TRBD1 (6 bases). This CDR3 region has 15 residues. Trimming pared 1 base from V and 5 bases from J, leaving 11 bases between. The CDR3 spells CASSLGGGRNEKLFF. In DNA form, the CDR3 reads TGTGCCAGCAGTTTAGGAGGGGGACGCAATGAAAAACTGTTTTTT.

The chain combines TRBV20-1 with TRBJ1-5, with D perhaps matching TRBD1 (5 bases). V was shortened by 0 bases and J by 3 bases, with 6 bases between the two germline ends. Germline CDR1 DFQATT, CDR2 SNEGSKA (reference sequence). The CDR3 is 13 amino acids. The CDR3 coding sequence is TGCAGTGCTAGAGAACAGGACAATCAGCCCCAGCATTTT. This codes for CSAREQDNQPQHF.

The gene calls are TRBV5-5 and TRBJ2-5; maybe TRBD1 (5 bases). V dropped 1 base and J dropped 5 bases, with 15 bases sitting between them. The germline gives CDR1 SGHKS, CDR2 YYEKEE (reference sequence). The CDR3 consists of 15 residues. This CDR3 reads CASSLLKGLGETQYF. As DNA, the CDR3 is TGTGCCAGCAGCTTGTTAAAGGGGTTAGGGGAGACCCAGTACTTC.

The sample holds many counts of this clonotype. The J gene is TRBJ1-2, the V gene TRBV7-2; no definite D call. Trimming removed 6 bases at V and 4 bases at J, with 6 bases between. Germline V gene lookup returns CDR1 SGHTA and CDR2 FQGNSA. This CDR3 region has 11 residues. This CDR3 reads CASSLAYGYTF. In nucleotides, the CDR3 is TGTGCCAGCAGTTTGGCCTATGGCTACACCTTC.

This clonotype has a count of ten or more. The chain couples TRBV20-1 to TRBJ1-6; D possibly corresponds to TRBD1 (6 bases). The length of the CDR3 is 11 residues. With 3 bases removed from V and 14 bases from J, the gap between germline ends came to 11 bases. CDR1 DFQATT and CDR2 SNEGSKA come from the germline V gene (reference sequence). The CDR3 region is CSARTRGALHF. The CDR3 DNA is TGCAGTGCTAGGACTAGGGGGGCCCTCCACTTT.

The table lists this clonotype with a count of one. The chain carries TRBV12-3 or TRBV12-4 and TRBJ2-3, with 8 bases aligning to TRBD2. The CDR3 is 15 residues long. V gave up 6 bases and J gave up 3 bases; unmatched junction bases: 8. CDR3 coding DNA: TGTGCCAGCAGCCCCGGGACTAGAAAGACAGATACGCAGTATTTT. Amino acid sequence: CASSPGTRKTDTQYF.

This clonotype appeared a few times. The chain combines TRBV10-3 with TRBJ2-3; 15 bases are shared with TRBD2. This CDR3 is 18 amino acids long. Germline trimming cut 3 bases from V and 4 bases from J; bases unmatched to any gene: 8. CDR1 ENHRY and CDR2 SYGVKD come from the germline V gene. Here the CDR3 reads CAISDPGLAGGQPDTQYF. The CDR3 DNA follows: TGTGCCATCAGTGACCCGGGACTAGCGGGGGGCCAGCCAGATACGCAGTATTTT.

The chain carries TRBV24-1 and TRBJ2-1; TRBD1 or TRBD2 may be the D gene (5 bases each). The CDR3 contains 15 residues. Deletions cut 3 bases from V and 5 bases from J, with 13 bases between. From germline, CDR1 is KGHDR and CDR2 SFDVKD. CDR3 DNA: TGTGCCACCAGTGATCCCTGGGGGTCGAACAATGAGCAGTTCTTC. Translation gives CATSDPWGSNNEQFF.